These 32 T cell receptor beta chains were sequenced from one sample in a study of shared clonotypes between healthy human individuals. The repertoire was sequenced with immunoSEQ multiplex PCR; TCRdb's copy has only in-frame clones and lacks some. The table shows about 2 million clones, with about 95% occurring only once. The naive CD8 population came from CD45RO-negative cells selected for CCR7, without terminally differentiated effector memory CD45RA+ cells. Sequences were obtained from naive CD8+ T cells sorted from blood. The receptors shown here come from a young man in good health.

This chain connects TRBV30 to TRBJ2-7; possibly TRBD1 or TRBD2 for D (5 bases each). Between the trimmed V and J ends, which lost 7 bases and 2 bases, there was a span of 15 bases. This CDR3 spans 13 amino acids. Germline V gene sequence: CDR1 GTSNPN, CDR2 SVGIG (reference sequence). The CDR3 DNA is TGTGCCTCCGGGGCAGAGATAACCTACGAGCAGTACTTC. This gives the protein CASGAEITYEQYF.

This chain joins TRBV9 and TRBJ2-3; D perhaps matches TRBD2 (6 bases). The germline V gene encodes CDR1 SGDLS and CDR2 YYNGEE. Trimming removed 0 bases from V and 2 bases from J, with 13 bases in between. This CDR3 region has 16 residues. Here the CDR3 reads CASSVGGTGFTDTQYF. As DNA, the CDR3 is TGTGCCAGCAGCGTAGGCGGGACGGGCTTCACAGATACGCAGTATTTT.

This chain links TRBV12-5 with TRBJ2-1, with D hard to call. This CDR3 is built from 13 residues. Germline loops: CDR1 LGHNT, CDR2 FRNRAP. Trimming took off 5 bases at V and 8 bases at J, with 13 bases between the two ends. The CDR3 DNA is TGTGCTAGTGGTGACTGGTTGCTCTATGAGCAGTTCTTC. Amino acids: CASGDWLLYEQFF.

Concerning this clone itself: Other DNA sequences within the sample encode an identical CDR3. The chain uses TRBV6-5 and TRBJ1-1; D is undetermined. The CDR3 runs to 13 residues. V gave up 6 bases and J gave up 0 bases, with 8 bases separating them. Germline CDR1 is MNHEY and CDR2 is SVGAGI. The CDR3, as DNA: TGTGCCAGCAGCCCCAGCTTGAACACTGAAGCTTTCTTT. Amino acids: CASSPSLNTEAFF.

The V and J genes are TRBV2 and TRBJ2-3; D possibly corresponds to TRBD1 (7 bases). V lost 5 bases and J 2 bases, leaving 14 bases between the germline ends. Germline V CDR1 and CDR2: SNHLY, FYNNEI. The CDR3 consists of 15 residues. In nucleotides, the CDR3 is TGTGCCAGCAGTCTCAGGGGGGTGGTCACAGATACGCAGTATTTT. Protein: CASSLRGVVTDTQYF.

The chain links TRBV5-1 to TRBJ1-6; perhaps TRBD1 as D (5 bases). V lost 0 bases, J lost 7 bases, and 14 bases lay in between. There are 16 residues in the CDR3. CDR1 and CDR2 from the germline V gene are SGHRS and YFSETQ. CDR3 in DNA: TGCGCCAGCAGCTTGGGTGACAGCGTGAGGAATTCACCCCTCCACTTT. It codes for CASSLGDSVRNSPLHF.

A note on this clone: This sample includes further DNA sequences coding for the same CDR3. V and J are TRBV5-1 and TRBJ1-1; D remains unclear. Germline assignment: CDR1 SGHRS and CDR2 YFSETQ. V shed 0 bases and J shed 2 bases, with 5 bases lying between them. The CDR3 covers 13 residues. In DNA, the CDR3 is TGCGCCAGCAGCTTGGGCCCCAACACTGAAGCTTTCTTT. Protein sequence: CASSLGPNTEAFF.

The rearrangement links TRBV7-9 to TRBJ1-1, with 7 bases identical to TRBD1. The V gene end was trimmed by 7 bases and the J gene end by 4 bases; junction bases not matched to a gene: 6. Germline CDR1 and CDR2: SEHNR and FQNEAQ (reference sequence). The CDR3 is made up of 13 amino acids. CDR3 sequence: CASTSPGGTEAFF. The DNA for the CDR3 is TGTGCCAGCACCTCACCAGGGGGCACTGAAGCTTTCTTT.

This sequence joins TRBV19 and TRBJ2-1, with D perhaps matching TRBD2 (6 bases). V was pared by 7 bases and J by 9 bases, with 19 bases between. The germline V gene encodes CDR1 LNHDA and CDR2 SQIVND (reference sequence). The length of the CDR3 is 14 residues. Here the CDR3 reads CASTEFGTPSEQFF. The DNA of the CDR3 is TGTGCCAGTACAGAATTCGGGACTCCAAGTGAGCAGTTCTTC.

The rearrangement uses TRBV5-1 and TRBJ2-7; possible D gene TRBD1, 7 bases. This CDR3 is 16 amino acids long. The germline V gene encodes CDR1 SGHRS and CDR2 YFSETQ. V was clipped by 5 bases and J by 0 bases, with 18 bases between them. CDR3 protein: CASRWSGGTASYEQYF. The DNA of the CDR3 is TGCGCCAGCAGATGGAGTGGCGGGACAGCCTCCTACGAGCAGTACTTC.

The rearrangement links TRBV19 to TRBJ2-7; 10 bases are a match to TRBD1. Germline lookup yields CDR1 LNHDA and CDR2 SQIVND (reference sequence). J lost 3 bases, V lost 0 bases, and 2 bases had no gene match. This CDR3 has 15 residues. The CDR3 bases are TGTGCCAGTAGTATAGAGTGGACAGGGGGCTACGAGCAGTACTTC. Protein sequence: CASSIEWTGGYEQYF.

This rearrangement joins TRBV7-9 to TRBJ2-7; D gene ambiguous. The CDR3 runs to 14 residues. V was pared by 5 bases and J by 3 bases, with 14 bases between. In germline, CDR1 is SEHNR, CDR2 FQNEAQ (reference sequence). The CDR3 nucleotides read TGTGCCAGCAGCCCTTCGGTCCAGAGCTACGAGCAGTACTTC. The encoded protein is CASSPSVQSYEQYF.

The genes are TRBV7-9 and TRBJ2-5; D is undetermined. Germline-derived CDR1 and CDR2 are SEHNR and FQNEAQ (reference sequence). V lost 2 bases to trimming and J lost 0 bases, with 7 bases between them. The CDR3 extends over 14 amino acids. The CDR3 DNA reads TGTGCCAGCAGCTTATGGGGATACCAAGAGACCCAGTACTTC. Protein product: CASSLWGYQETQYF.

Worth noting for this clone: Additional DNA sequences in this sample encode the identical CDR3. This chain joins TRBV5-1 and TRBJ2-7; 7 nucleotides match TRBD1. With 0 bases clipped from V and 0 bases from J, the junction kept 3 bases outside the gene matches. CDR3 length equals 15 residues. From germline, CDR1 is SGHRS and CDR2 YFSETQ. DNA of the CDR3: TGCGCCAGCAGCTTGGAGGGGGCGAGCTCCTACGAGCAGTACTTC. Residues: CASSLEGASSYEQYF. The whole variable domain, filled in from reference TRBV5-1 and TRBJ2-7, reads KAGVTQTPRYLIKTRGQQVTLSCSPISGHRSVSWYQQTPGQGLQFLFEYFSETQRNKGNFPGRFSGRQFSNSRSEMNVSTLELGDSALYLCASSLEGASSYEQYFGPGTRLTVT.

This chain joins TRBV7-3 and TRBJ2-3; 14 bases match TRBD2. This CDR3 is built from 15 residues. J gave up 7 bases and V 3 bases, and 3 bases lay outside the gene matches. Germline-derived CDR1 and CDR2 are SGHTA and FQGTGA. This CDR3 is CASSLTSGGANTQYF. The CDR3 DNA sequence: TGTGCCAGCAGCTTGACTAGCGGGGGGGCTAATACGCAGTATTTT.

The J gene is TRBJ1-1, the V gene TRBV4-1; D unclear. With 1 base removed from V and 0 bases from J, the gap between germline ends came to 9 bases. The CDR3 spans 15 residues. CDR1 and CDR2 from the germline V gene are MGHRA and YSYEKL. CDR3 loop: CASSQVLDLNTEAFF. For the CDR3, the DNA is TGCGCCAGCAGCCAAGTGTTAGACTTGAACACTGAAGCTTTCTTT.

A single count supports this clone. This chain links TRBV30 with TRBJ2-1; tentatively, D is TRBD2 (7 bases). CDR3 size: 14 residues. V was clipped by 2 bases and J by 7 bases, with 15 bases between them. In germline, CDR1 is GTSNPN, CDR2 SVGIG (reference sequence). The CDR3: CAWSRGAGMNEQFF. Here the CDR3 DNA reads TGTGCCTGGAGTCGGGGGGCGGGAATGAATGAGCAGTTCTTC.

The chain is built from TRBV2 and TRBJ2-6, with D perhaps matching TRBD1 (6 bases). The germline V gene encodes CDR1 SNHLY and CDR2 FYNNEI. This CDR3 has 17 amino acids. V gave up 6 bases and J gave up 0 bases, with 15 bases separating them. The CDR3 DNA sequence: TGTGCCAGCAGACTTGGACAGATGATCTCTGGGGCCAACGTCCTGACTTTC. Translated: CASRLGQMISGANVLTF.

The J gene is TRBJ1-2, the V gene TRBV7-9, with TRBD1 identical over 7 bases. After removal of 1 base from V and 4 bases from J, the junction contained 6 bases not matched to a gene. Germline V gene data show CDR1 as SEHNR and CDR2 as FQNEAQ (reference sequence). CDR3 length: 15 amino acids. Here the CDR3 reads CASSLVAGGPYGYTF. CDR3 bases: TGTGCCAGCAGCTTAGTCGCAGGGGGGCCCTATGGCTACACCTTC. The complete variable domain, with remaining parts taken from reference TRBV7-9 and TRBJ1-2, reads DTGVSQNPRHKITKRGQNVTFRCDPISEHNRLYWYRQTLGQGPEFLTYFQNEAQLEKSRLLSDRFSAERPKGSFSTLEIQRTEQGDSAMYLCASSLVAGGPYGYTFGSGTRLTVV.

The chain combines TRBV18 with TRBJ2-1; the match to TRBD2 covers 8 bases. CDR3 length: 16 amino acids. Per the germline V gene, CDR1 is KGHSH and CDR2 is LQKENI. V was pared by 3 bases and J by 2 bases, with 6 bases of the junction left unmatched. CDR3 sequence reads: CASSPPGGSPYNEQFF. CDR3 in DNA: TGTGCCAGCTCACCTCCGGGGGGGTCCCCCTACAATGAGCAGTTCTTC.

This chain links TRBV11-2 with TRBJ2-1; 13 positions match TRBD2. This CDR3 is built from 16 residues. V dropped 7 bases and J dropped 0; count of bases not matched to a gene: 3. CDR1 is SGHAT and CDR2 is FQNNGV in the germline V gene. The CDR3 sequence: CASTGTSGNSYNEQFF. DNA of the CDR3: TGTGCCAGCACCGGGACTAGCGGGAACTCCTACAATGAGCAGTTCTTC.

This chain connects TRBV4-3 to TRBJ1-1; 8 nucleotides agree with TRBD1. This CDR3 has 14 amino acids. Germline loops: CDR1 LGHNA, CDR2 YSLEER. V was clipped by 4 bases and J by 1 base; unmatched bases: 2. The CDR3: CASSRDRGNTEAFF. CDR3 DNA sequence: TGCGCCAGCAGCCGAGACAGGGGGAACACTGAAGCTTTCTTT.

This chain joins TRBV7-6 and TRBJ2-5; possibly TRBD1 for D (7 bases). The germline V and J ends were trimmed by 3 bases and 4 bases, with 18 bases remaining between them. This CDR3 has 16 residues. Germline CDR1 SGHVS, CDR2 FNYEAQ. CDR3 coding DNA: TGTGCCAGCAGCTTGGGCAGTGGAGGGGGCTTAGAGACCCAGTACTTC. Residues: CASSLGSGGGLETQYF.

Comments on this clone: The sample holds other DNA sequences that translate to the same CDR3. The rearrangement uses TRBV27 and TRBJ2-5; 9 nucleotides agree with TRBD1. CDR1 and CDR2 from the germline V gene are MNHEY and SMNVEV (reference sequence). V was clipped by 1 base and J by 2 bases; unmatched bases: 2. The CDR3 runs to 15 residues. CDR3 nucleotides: TGTGCCAGCAGTTTATACAGGGGGCGTCAAGAGACCCAGTACTTC. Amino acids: CASSLYRGRQETQYF.

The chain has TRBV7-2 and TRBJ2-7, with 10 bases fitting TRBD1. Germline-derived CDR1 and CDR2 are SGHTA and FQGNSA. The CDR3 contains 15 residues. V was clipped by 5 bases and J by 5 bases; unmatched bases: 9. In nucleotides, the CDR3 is TGTGCCAGCAGCCGTGGACAGGGGGAATACGACGAGCAGTACTTC. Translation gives CASSRGQGEYDEQYF.

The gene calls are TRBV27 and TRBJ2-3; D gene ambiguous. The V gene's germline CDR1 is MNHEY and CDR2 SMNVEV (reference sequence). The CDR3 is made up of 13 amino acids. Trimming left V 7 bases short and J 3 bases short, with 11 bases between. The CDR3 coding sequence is TGTGCCAGCACCCCGTTCGGTACAGATACGCAGTATTTT. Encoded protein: CASTPFGTDTQYF.

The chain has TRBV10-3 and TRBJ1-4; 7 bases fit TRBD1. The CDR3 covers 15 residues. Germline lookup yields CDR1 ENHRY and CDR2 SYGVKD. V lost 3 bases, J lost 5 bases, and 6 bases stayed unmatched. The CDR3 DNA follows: TGTGCCATCAGTGATAGACAGGGTTCGAATGAAAAACTGTTTTTT. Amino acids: CAISDRQGSNEKLFF.

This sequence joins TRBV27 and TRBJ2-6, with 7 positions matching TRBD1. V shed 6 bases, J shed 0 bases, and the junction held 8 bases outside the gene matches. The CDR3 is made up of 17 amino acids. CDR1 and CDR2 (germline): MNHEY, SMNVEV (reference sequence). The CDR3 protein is CASRATGVLSGANVLTF. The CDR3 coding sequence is TGTGCCAGCAGGGCCACAGGGGTGCTCTCTGGGGCCAACGTCCTGACTTTC.

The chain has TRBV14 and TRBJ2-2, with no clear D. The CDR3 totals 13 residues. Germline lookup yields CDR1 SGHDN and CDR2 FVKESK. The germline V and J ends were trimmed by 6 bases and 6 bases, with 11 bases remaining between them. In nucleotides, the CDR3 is TGTGCCAGCAGTCCCGACCCCGCCGGGGAGCTGTTTTTT. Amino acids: CASSPDPAGELFF.

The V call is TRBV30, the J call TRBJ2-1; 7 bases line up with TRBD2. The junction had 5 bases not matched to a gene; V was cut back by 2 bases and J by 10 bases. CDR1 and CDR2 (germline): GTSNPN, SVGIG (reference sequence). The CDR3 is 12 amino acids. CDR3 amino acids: CAWSPASGEQFF. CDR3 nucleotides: TGTGCCTGGAGTCCCGCTAGCGGAGAGCAGTTCTTC.

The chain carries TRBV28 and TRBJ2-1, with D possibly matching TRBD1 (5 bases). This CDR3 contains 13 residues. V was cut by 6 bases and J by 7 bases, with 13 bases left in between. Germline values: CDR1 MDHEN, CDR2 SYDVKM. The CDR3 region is CASSFQGENEQFF. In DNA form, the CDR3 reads TGTGCCAGCAGCTTTCAGGGTGAAAATGAGCAGTTCTTC.

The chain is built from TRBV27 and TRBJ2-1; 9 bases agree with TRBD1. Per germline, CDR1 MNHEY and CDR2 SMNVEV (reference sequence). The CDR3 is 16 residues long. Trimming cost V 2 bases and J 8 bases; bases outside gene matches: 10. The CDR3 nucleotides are TGTGCCAGCAGTTTACTTACCGGGACAGGGTTCGATGAGCAGTTCTTC. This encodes CASSLLTGTGFDEQFF.